This T cell receptor beta chain was captured in a study of CD8+ T cells in alopecia areata. The wider study: Dosing spanned 6 to 18 months on tofacitinib, then 6 months off drug. Percent of scalp involved defined treated patients' severity scores. Study-level findings and limits: Expanded CD8+ clones among the top 100, and scalp clonality, were significantly decreased by tofacitinib. Across lesional scalp, and particularly alopecia totalis/universalis, clonality surpassed that of normal scalp.

Regarding this clone: What it binds is not known.

Looked up from germline, CDR1 is LNHDA and CDR2 is SQIVND (reference sequence). J gave up 5 bases and V 4 bases, and 9 bases lay outside the gene matches. This CDR3 contains 15 residues. Investigators isolated RNA and reverse transcribed it into cDNA to act as the sequencing template. Data came from immunoSEQ multiplex PCR; TCRdb stores just in-frame clones and leaves some out. This table holds some 19,000 clones, 59% found once. The treatment denotes: oral pan-JAK inhibitor, 5-10 mg twice daily. Lesional scalp punch biopsies and peripheral blood were collected from alopecia areata patients. The TCR was taken from a human donor with alopecia areata. The specimen was skin, collected at week 4, from a patient treated with tofacitinib. The J gene is TRBJ2-7, the V gene TRBV19; 9 nucleotides match TRBD1. The CDR3 DNA follows: TGTGCCAGTAGTACCCGGGACAGGGTAGGAGACGAGCAGTACTTC. Translated: CASSTRDRVGDEQYF.